The subject of this entry is one T cell receptor (beta chain). The authors' processing: Reference gene primer amplification in the assay estimated nucleated cell counts. Assay used: immunoSEQ multiplex PCR; TCRdb lists only in-frame clones, some missing. V and J calls and clone size are those listed in that table; D and trimming were worked out from the DNA. The sample shows 100,000 or so clones, roughly 86% of them seen only once. This record comes from a study of blood T cell repertoires in COVID-19. Overall study: Italy, Spain and the United States were the sources of the convalescent and acute COVID-19 samples. Nucleic acid was either cDNA or gDNA, and it came from T cells, B-cell-depleted T cells, or PBMCs.

Per germline, CDR1 SGHNT and CDR2 YYREEE (reference sequence). V lost 3 bases and J 2 bases, leaving 7 bases between the germline ends. The CDR3 extends over 13 amino acids. J is TRBJ2-3 and V is TRBV5-4, with D maybe TRBD2 (6 bases). Specimen: peripheral blood. The origin of this receptor is an older woman with acute or convalescent COVID-19. The CDR3 DNA reads TGTGCCAGCAGCTGGACTACCACAGATACGCAGTATTTT. Protein: CASSWTTTDTQYF. The full variable domain, completed using reference TRBV5-4 and TRBJ2-3, is ETGVTQSPTHLIKTRGQQVTLRCSSQSGHNTVSWYQQALGQGPQFIFQYYREEENGRGNFPPRFSGLQFPNYSSELNVNALELDDSALYLCASSWTTTDTQYFGPGTRLTVL.